Below, 30 T cell receptor beta chains from the same sample are listed, as sequenced in a study of vaccination and CD4 T cells after COVID-19. Noted treatment: roughly ten-day PBMC culture with coronavirus spike peptide pools or control peptides (ViraFEST assay). Sequence data for DNA of cultured CD4+ T cells were generated by the Oncomine TCR Beta short-read assay. One entry per CDR3 protein, called by TCRdb with MiXCR from the PCR reads. This table holds about 19,000 distinct CDR3 sequences, roughly 50% found once. What these receptors recognize is not known. Specimen: CD4+ T cells from blood, cultured in vitro. Every receptor here comes from a human donor who had recovered from COVID-19.

This clonotype was seen a few times. The chain employs TRBV11-1 and TRBJ2-5; D gene uncertain. The CDR3 is 14 residues long. Trimming shortened V by 4 bases and J by 3 bases, and 12 bases separated the two germline ends. CDR1 and CDR2 (germline): SGHAT, FQDESV (reference sequence). The CDR3 DNA follows: TGTGCCAGCAGCTCAAGACAAACGAAAGAGACCCAGTACTTC. Translation gives CASSSRQTKETQYF.

The chain carries TRBV7-2 and TRBJ1-1; 7 bases are a match to TRBD1. The V segment lost 5 bases and the J segment 10 bases; nucleotides outside the gene matches: 10. Per the germline V gene, CDR1 is SGHTA and CDR2 is FQGNSA. This CDR3 spans 13 amino acids. In nucleotides, the CDR3 is TGTGCCAGCAGCATTCGAGGGGCAGGGGGAGCTTTCTTT. It is translated as CASSIRGAGGAFF.

The chain employs TRBV5-3 and TRBJ2-7; D unresolved. TRBV5-3 is sorted into the ORF group, with uncertain function. V was trimmed by 8 bases and J by 3 bases, leaving 24 bases between them. The CDR3 is 16 residues long. Here the CDR3 DNA reads TGTGCCAGCAGCCAGAGCGTGGGGTCACCCCTCTACGAGCAGTACTTC. The encoded protein is CASSQSVGSPLYEQYF.

The CDR3 here is CASSLVNSGYGYTF. CDR3 DNA sequence: TGTGCCAGCAGCTTAGTGAATTCGGGCTATGGCTACACCTTC. The V and J genes are TRBV7-2 and TRBJ1-2; no clear D. This CDR3 is built from 14 residues. Deletions cut 1 base from V and 4 bases from J, with 10 bases between. Germline V lookup: CDR1 SGHTA, CDR2 FQGNSA.

This clonotype was counted only a few times. V and J are TRBV7-2 and TRBJ2-2; 11 bases map to TRBD2. CDR1 and CDR2 (germline): SGHTA, FQGNSA. There are 15 residues in the CDR3. V lost 2 bases and J lost 8; bases outside the gene matches: 4. The CDR3 reads CASSLLGLAEGELFF. CDR3 nucleotide sequence: TGTGCCAGCAGCTTACTGGGACTAGCGGAAGGGGAGCTGTTTTTT.

The chain carries TRBV29-1 and TRBJ2-5; 9 positions agree with TRBD2. The CDR3 loop spans 12 amino acids. Germline V gives CDR1 SQVTM, CDR2 ANQGSEA. The V and J ends lost 8 bases and 5 bases, in that order; junction bases with no gene match: 6. The CDR3 loop is CSLGTSQETQYF. The CDR3 region has the DNA TGCAGCCTAGGGACTAGCCAGGAGACCCAGTACTTC.

This clonotype was observed a few times. The rearrangement uses TRBV19 and TRBJ1-2, with 7 bases aligning to TRBD1. CDR3 length: 13 residues. From germline, CDR1 is LNHDA and CDR2 SQIVND (reference sequence). J gave up 4 bases and V 7 bases, and 6 bases lay outside the gene matches. The CDR3 sequence is CASTQTGIYGYTF. CDR3 DNA sequence: TGTGCCAGTACCCAGACAGGGATCTATGGCTACACCTTC. The full variable domain, rest sourced from reference TRBV19 and TRBJ1-2, is DGGITQSPKYLFRKEGQNVTLSCEQNLNHDAMYWYRQDPGQGLRLIYYSQIVNDFQKGDIAEGYSVSREKKESFPLTVTSAQKNPTAFYLCASTQTGIYGYTFGSGTRLTVV.

CDR3 loop: CASNQGFHLHF. The CDR3 nucleotides read TGTGCCAGCAATCAAGGATTTCACCTCCACTTT. The chain recombines TRBV6-1 with TRBJ1-6; D ambiguous. The V gene's germline CDR1 is MNHNS and CDR2 SASEGT. The CDR3 covers 11 residues. Deletions cut 7 bases from V and 15 bases from J, with 13 bases between.

This rearrangement joins TRBV6-1 to TRBJ1-5; D unclear. The V and J ends lost 6 bases and 1 base respectively, with 16 bases between them. CDR3 length: 16 amino acids. Germline V gene data show CDR1 as MNHNS and CDR2 as SASEGT. CDR3 protein: CASSRQAGASNQPQHF. CDR3 nucleotides: TGTGCCAGCAGCCGCCAGGCGGGCGCCAGCAATCAGCCCCAGCATTTT.

This clonotype was observed a few times. The V gene is TRBV11-3, the J gene TRBJ2-5; tentatively, D is TRBD1 (5 bases). CDR3 length equals 14 residues. V gave up 0 bases and J gave up 5 bases, with 10 bases separating them. The V gene's germline CDR1 is SGHNT and CDR2 YENEEA. The CDR3 protein is CASSLESRDETQYF. In DNA form, the CDR3 reads TGTGCCAGCAGCTTAGAGTCCAGGGATGAGACCCAGTACTTC.

This clonotype was detected only a few times. The chain carries TRBV6-1 and TRBJ2-7, with a tentative D call TRBD2 (5 bases). The CDR3 is 13 amino acids. V was shortened by 3 bases and J by 1 base, with 7 bases between the two germline ends. Germline values: CDR1 MNHNS, CDR2 SASEGT. The CDR3 DNA reads TGTGCCAGCAGTGATTGGGAGTCCTACGAGCAGTACTTC. Amino acids: CASSDWESYEQYF.

V usage is TRBV19 and J usage is TRBJ1-3; no reliable D call. Looked up from germline, CDR1 is LNHDA and CDR2 is SQIVND (reference sequence). This CDR3 is built from 17 residues. The ends were cut back, 8 bases at V and 0 bases at J, with 20 bases in the middle. This CDR3 is CASRSLSGSSSGNTIYF. Here the CDR3 DNA reads TGTGCCAGTCGATCACTCAGCGGGTCGAGCTCTGGAAACACCATATATTTT.

The V call is TRBV12-3 or TRBV12-4, the J call TRBJ1-3; no reliable D call. The CDR3 is 17 residues long. The V end lost 0 bases, the J end lost 0 bases, and 12 bases lay between the germline ends. In nucleotides, the CDR3 is TGTGCCAGCAGTTTAGCTTATAGTGGGTCCTCTGGAAACACCATATATTTT. Translation: CASSLAYSGSSGNTIYF.

The V and J genes are TRBV23-1 and TRBJ1-2, with TRBD1 as a possible D gene (6 bases). TRBV23-1 belongs to the ORF category, with a function that is uncertain. The CDR3 loop spans 14 amino acids. V was pared by 3 bases and J by 8 bases, with 16 bases between. CDR3 sequence (DNA): TGCGCCAGCAGTCATCCTGTGGGGGCGGGGGGCTACACCTTC. This codes for CASSHPVGAGGYTF.

The chain employs TRBV6-5 and TRBJ1-1; 7 bases align to TRBD1. Germline CDR1 and CDR2: MNHEY and SVGAGI. This CDR3 is built from 15 residues. V was pared by 4 bases and J by 0 bases, with 5 bases of the junction left unmatched. The chain's CDR3 is CASSSTDRMNTEAFF. CDR3 DNA: TGTGCCAGCAGTTCAACGGACAGGATGAACACTGAAGCTTTCTTT.

This sequence joins TRBV12-5 and TRBJ1-5; D uncertain. The CDR3 sequence is 15 residues long. V was pared by 1 base and J by 4 bases, with 11 bases between. The germline CDR1 and CDR2 sequences are LGHNT and FRNRAP. The CDR3 DNA is TGTGCTAGTGGTTTGGAAAGCGCCTTAAATCAGCCCCAGCATTTT. Amino acids: CASGLESALNQPQHF.

The genes are TRBV7-9 and TRBJ2-1; TRBD2 aligns across 8 bases. Germline values: CDR1 SEHNR, CDR2 FQNEAQ (reference sequence). Germline trimming cut 4 bases from V and 8 bases from J; bases unmatched to any gene: 7. This CDR3 spans 14 amino acids. The CDR3 is CASSSGGGGDEQFF. The CDR3 DNA reads TGTGCCAGCAGCTCCGGGGGGGGAGGGGATGAGCAGTTCTTC.

In its sample, this clonotype was seen a few times. The V call is TRBV2, the J call TRBJ1-2; D perhaps matches TRBD1 (6 bases). V was pared by 7 bases and J by 3 bases, with 18 bases between. Germline V gives CDR1 SNHLY, CDR2 FYNNEI. CDR3 length: 15 residues. The CDR3 DNA sequence: TGTGCCAGCAAAACCCGCCCACAGGGACACTATGGCTACACCTTC. Its protein is CASKTRPQGHYGYTF.

V is TRBV5-1 and J is TRBJ2-3, with 9 nucleotides matching TRBD2. CDR3 length: 15 residues. CDR1 is SGHRS and CDR2 is YFSETQ in the germline V gene. The V gene end was trimmed by 4 bases and the J gene end by 1 base; junction bases not matched to a gene: 4. CDR3 sequence: CASSRRGGGTDTQYF. CDR3 in DNA: TGCGCCAGCAGCAGGCGCGGGGGGGGCACAGATACGCAGTATTTT.

V is TRBV6-1 and J is TRBJ2-7; a weak D match, TRBD1 (6 bases). CDR3 length: 12 residues. V dropped 5 bases and J dropped 6 bases, with 11 bases sitting between them. Per germline, CDR1 MNHNS and CDR2 SASEGT. The CDR3: CASSTNRVEQYF. The CDR3 region has the DNA TGTGCCAGCAGTACTAACAGGGTCGAGCAGTACTTC.

This clonotype was seen once. The chain uses TRBV6-1 and TRBJ1-5, with D maybe TRBD1 (5 bases). This CDR3 spans 15 amino acids. The germline gives CDR1 MNHNS, CDR2 SASEGT. V was pared by 8 bases and J by 3 bases, with 17 bases between. The DNA of the CDR3 is TGTGCCAGCTCGGGGGACGGTATATCCAATCAGCCCCAGCATTTT. The encoded protein is CASSGDGISNQPQHF.

The J gene is TRBJ2-5, the V gene TRBV7-2; D remains ambiguous. The length of the CDR3 is 15 residues. Germline V gives CDR1 SGHTA, CDR2 FQGNSA. The germline V and J ends were trimmed by 5 bases and 4 bases, with 17 bases remaining between them. This chain's CDR3 is CASSHPGPDVETQYF. DNA of the CDR3: TGTGCCAGCAGCCACCCGGGCCCGGACGTAGAGACCCAGTACTTC.

The V gene is TRBV20-1, the J gene TRBJ2-1; 7 positions agree with TRBD1. The germline V gene encodes CDR1 DFQATT and CDR2 SNEGSKA (reference sequence). The CDR3 loop spans 14 amino acids. The ends lost 5 bases at V and 7 bases at J; junction bases unmatched: 11. This CDR3 is CSALPHRGGNEQFF. DNA of the CDR3: TGCAGTGCTCTCCCTCACAGGGGCGGAAATGAGCAGTTCTTC.

The rearrangement joins TRBV20-1 to TRBJ2-3; D is ambiguous. The CDR3 totals 14 residues. Germline loops: CDR1 DFQATT, CDR2 SNEGSKA (reference sequence). The V gene lost 3 bases and the J gene lost 10 bases, with 20 bases spanning the gap. The DNA of the CDR3 is TGCAGTGCTAGCCCAATGTCTAGTACCCAAGCGCAGTATTTT. This sequence encodes CSASPMSSTQAQYF.

This clonotype was counted once. The chain couples TRBV7-2 to TRBJ1-1; D is unclear. CDR1 and CDR2 (germline): SGHTA, FQGNSA. The germline V and J ends were trimmed by 5 bases and 6 bases, with 13 bases remaining between them. The CDR3 loop spans 13 amino acids. The CDR3 sequence: CASSAIGSPEAFF. The CDR3 DNA reads as TGTGCCAGCAGCGCAATAGGGAGCCCTGAAGCTTTCTTT.

The table lists this clonotype with a few counts. The gene calls are TRBV7-3 and TRBJ2-3, with TRBD2 as a possible D gene (8 bases). Per germline, CDR1 SGHTA and CDR2 FQGTGA. Trimming shortened V by 5 bases and J by 5 bases, and 29 bases separated the two germline ends. The length of the CDR3 is 19 residues. Here the CDR3 reads CASSAKGASGRGRVDTQYF. The CDR3, as DNA: TGTGCCAGCAGCGCAAAGGGGGCAAGCGGGAGAGGGCGGGTAGATACGCAGTATTTT.

The chain links TRBV7-2 to TRBJ2-3; 8 positions agree with TRBD1. The CDR3 has 14 residues. Germline trimming cut 3 bases from V and 4 bases from J; bases unmatched to any gene: 3. Germline lookup yields CDR1 SGHTA and CDR2 FQGNSA. CDR3 DNA sequence: TGTGCCAGCAGCTTCGGCAGGGGGCCAGATACGCAGTATTTT. Translation: CASSFGRGPDTQYF.

This clonotype has a handful of counts. The V call is TRBV6-1, the J call TRBJ2-7; D gene uncertain. The V gene lost 6 bases and the J gene lost 6 bases, with 15 bases spanning the gap. Germline V gene data show CDR1 as MNHNS and CDR2 as SASEGT. CDR3 length: 13 residues. CDR3 region: CASSPSARLEQYF. The CDR3 DNA reads as TGTGCCAGCAGCCCGAGTGCTAGGCTCGAGCAGTACTTC.

The genes are TRBV7-9 and TRBJ1-6; D may be TRBD1 (6 bases). Germline V gene lookup returns CDR1 SEHNR and CDR2 FQNEAQ (reference sequence). V lost 2 bases and J 5 bases, leaving 7 bases between the germline ends. The CDR3 has 14 residues. The DNA for the CDR3 is TGTGCCAGCAGCTTACGGACAGATAATTCACCCCTCCACTTT. Amino acid sequence: CASSLRTDNSPLHF. Full variable domain (missing parts from reference TRBV7-9 and TRBJ1-6): DTGVSQNPRHKITKRGQNVTFRCDPISEHNRLYWYRQTLGQGPEFLTYFQNEAQLEKSRLLSDRFSAERPKGSFSTLEIQRTEQGDSAMYLCASSLRTDNSPLHFGNGTRLTVT.

In this sample, this clonotype turned up a few times. The chain couples TRBV11-3 to TRBJ1-2; no clear D gene. The length of the CDR3 is 14 residues. Trimming pared 2 bases from V and 3 bases from J, leaving 10 bases between. Germline loops: CDR1 SGHNT, CDR2 YENEEA. The CDR3 sequence is CASSLHLGDYGYTF. The DNA of the CDR3 is TGTGCCAGCAGCTTACATCTCGGCGACTATGGCTACACCTTC.